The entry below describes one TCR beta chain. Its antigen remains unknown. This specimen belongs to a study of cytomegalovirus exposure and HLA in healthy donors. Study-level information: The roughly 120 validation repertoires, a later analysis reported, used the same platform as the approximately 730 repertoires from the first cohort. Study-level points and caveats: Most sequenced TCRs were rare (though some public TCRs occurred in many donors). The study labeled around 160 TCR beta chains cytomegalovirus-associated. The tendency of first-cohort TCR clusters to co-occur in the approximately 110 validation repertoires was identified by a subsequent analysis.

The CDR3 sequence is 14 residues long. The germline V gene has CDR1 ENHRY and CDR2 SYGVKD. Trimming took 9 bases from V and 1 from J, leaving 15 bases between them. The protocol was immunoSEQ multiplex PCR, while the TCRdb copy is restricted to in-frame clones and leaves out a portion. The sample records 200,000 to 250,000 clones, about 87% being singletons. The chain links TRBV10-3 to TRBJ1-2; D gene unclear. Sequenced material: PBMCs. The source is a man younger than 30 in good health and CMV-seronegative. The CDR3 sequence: CAITGGQLNYGYTF. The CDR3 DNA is TGTGCCATTACCGGAGGGCAGCTTAACTATGGCTACACCTTC.